This record concerns one TCR beta chain sequence. Antigen unknown. This specimen belongs to a study of cytomegalovirus exposure and HLA in healthy donors. Study-wide background: Researchers previously reported finding fewer than 140 million unique TCR beta sequences from about 170 million T cells.

Germline V lookup: CDR1 KGHSH, CDR2 LQKENI. The CDR3 covers 14 residues. Trimming removed 5 bases from V and 6 bases from J; junction bases left unmatched: 7. Study-wide results and caveats: Available immune exposure information was restricted to CMV serostatus only.

60 Vbeta and 13 Jbeta primers were used in PCR. Original processing methods: Around 11 million shared chains were among the 65 million to 85 million unique TCR beta chains that a later analysis counted. Sequenced by immunoSEQ multiplex PCR; TCRdb stores in-frame clones only, minus some. V and J calls plus clone size are reproduced from that table; the DNA served to infer D and trimming. The data show about 180,000 clones, around 80% seen once. The sequenced material came from PBMCs. The chain uses TRBV18 and TRBJ2-7; 10 bases are shared with TRBD1. The clonotype comes from a woman between 35 and 50 years old in good health and CMV-seronegative. The CDR3 spells CASSIDRGLFEQYF. CDR3 nucleotides: TGTGCCAGCTCAATCGACAGGGGGCTTTTCGAGCAGTACTTC. The full variable domain, with the rest looked up from reference TRBV18 and TRBJ2-7, is NAGVMQNPRHLVRRRGQEARLRCSPMKGHSHVYWYRQLPEEGLKFMVYLQKENIIDESGMPKERFSAEFPKEGPSILRIQQVVRGDSAAYFCASSIDRGLFEQYFGPGTRLTVT.